This TCR beta chain was identified during a study of cytomegalovirus exposure and HLA in healthy donors. In the PCR, 60 Vbeta and 13 Jbeta primers were used. Sequencing was performed with immunoSEQ multiplex PCR; in TCRdb, only in-frame clones are kept and a portion is missing. The sample lists 110,000 or so clones, 77% occurring once. Germline CDR1 reads SGHDN; CDR2 reads FVKESK. This CDR3 is built from 15 residues. V shed 5 bases, J shed 0 bases, and the junction held 5 bases outside the gene matches. Points from the study as a whole: The authors judged a highly shared variant cluster likely a sequencing artifact.

About this clone itself: What it recognizes is unknown.

This chain links TRBV14 with TRBJ1-1, with 8 bases matching TRBD1. The sequence was collected from a young man in good health and CMV-seropositive. The source material was PBMCs. The CDR3 coding sequence is TGTGCCAGCAGCGCGTGGACAGGGATGAACACTGAAGCTTTCTTT. This codes for CASSAWTGMNTEAFF. Full variable domain (outside the CDR3, taken from reference TRBV14 and TRBJ1-1): EAGVTQFPSHSVIEKGQTVTLRCDPISGHDNLYWYRRVMGKEIKFLLHFVKESKQDESGMPNNRFLAERTGGTYSTLKVQPAELEDSGVYFCASSAWTGMNTEAFFGQGTRLTVV.